This T cell receptor beta chain was obtained from a study of T cell changes during pregnancy in multiple sclerosis. Some clones are missing from TCRdb's copy, which holds only in-frame ones; the method was immunoSEQ multiplex PCR. Of about 68,000 clones in the sample, around nine tenths were seen once. The sample consisted of peripheral blood, taken after pregnancy. This TCR came from a female donor in good health, enrolled as a control in a pregnancy study.

The CDR3 DNA reads TGCAGCGTTGAATCGCAGCGGGGCTACAATGAGCAGTTCTTC. Its translation is CSVESQRGYNEQFF. The V and J genes are TRBV29-1 and TRBJ2-1, with 7 bases matching TRBD2. V was pared by 2 bases and J by 3 bases, with 4 bases of the junction left unmatched. Germline V CDR1 and CDR2: SQVTM, ANQGSEA. The CDR3 is 14 amino acids.